The 19 T cell receptor beta chains below were found in one sample sequenced in a study of shared clonotypes between healthy human individuals. Assay used: immunoSEQ multiplex PCR; TCRdb lists only in-frame clones, some missing. Found here are over a million clones, 70% to 80% of them singletons; the top ten hold under 0.8%. Input material: memory CD4+ T cells from PBMCs. Subset given: CD45RA-negative fraction. All receptors derive from a man aged 18 to 30 in good health. Some clones in this sample may be carry-over from other donors' samples.

The chain combines TRBV2 with TRBJ1-1; D perhaps matches TRBD1 (5 bases). Trimming removed 8 bases at V and 6 bases at J, with 19 bases between. The CDR3 loop spans 14 amino acids. CDR1 is SNHLY and CDR2 is FYNNEI in the germline V gene. Written as DNA, the CDR3 is TGTGCCAGCGCGATGGCGGAGGGGTGGGCTGAAGCTTTCTTT. It yields the protein CASAMAEGWAEAFF. Full variable domain (outside the CDR3, taken from reference TRBV2 and TRBJ1-1): EPEVTQTPSHQVTQMGQEVILRCVPISNHLYFYWYRQILGQKVEFLVSFYNNEISEKSEIFDDQFSVERPDGSNFTLKIRSTKLEDSAMYFCASAMAEGWAEAFFGQGTRLTVV.

This clone was found once. The CDR3 spells CASSLGGGADNEKLFF. The CDR3 region has the DNA TGTGCCAGCAGTTTGGGAGGGGGGGCGGATAATGAAAAACTGTTTTTT. The chain employs TRBV28 and TRBJ1-4; possibly TRBD1 for D (6 bases). V lost 3 bases and J 4 bases, leaving 15 bases between the germline ends. The CDR3 is made up of 16 amino acids. Germline V gene sequence: CDR1 MDHEN, CDR2 SYDVKM.

The chain couples TRBV6-5 to TRBJ2-4; no definite D call. Germline assignment: CDR1 MNHEY and CDR2 SVGAGI. The CDR3 is 13 residues long. V lost 5 bases, J lost 10 bases, and 15 bases lay in between. DNA of the CDR3: TGTGCCAGCAGTCCTGGCTTCCAACGGATTCAGTACTTC. It yields the protein CASSPGFQRIQYF.

This chain links TRBV2 with TRBJ1-2; no definite D call. The CDR3 is 13 residues long. The germline V gene has CDR1 SNHLY and CDR2 FYNNEI. The V end lost 9 bases, the J end lost 2 bases, and 13 bases lay between the germline ends. The CDR3 sequence is CASGKPRNYGYTF. The DNA of the CDR3 is TGTGCCAGTGGGAAACCTAGAAACTATGGCTACACCTTC.

This sequence joins TRBV11-2 and TRBJ2-7; 9 bases match TRBD2. CDR1 is SGHAT, CDR2 FQNNGV, per germline. The trim removed 1 base at V and 4 bases at J, leaving 8 bases unmatched. The CDR3 consists of 16 residues. CDR3 sequence: CASSLGGGRDFYEQYF. The CDR3 nucleotides read TGTGCCAGCAGCTTAGGGGGCGGGAGGGATTTTTACGAGCAGTACTTC.

The chain recombines TRBV19 with TRBJ2-5; D gene ambiguous. The CDR3 contains 13 residues. With 6 bases removed from V and 0 bases from J, the gap between germline ends came to 8 bases. CDR1 and CDR2 from the germline V gene are LNHDA and SQIVND (reference sequence). CDR3 sequence: CASRSEYQETQYF. The CDR3 nucleotides read TGTGCCAGTAGGTCGGAGTACCAAGAGACCCAGTACTTC.

The V call is TRBV18, the J call TRBJ2-1; D gene uncertain. The V end lost 2 bases, the J end lost 6 bases, and 8 bases lay between the germline ends. CDR1 and CDR2 (germline): KGHSH, LQKENI. The CDR3 has 13 residues. The CDR3 loop is CASSPIKTNEQFF. DNA of the CDR3: TGTGCCAGCTCACCAATCAAGACCAATGAGCAGTTCTTC.

The CDR3 bases are TGTGCCATCAGTCCCGACCAGCGCGAGACCCAGTACTTC. Encoded protein: CAISPDQRETQYF. The chain has TRBV10-3 and TRBJ2-5, with D unclear. V lost 5 bases and J 5 bases, leaving 12 bases between the germline ends. Per the germline V gene, CDR1 is ENHRY and CDR2 is SYGVKD. The CDR3 is 13 residues long.

This clone was picked up a small number of times. This chain uses TRBV6-5 with TRBJ2-5, with D possibly being TRBD1 (6 bases). This CDR3 contains 14 residues. With 6 bases removed from V and 3 bases from J, the gap between germline ends came to 14 bases. CDR1 is MNHEY and CDR2 is SVGAGI in the germline V gene. CDR3 nucleotide sequence: TGTGCCAGCAGGGACCAGGGGCGAGAAGAGACCCAGTACTTC. Residues: CASRDQGREETQYF.

This clone was observed a few times. The gene calls are TRBV12-1 and TRBJ2-5; TRBD2, the table's D call, lacks a check against the DNA. TRBV12-1 is a recognized pseudogene. This CDR3 is 21 amino acids long. CDR3 DNA sequence: TGTGCCAGCAGCTTTGAGGGAGGGGAATGGACTAGCGGGAGGACGGGGGAGACCCAGTACTTC. Translating gives CASSFEGGEWTSGRTGETQYF.

The V and J genes are TRBV6-5 and TRBJ2-7, with 10 bases matching TRBD2. The germline CDR1 and CDR2 sequences are MNHEY and SVGAGI. CDR3 length: 15 amino acids. Germline trimming cut 2 bases from V and 2 bases from J; bases unmatched to any gene: 3. CDR3 protein: CASSYRTSGPYEQYF. CDR3 nucleotides: TGTGCCAGCAGTTACCGGACTAGCGGACCCTACGAGCAGTACTTC.

The chain links TRBV7-2 to TRBJ2-7, with a tentative D call TRBD1 (6 bases). This CDR3 has 15 residues. Deletions cut 5 bases from V and 1 base from J, with 15 bases between. Germline assignment: CDR1 SGHTA and CDR2 FQGNSA. This CDR3 is CASSPTSTGSYEQYF. Written as DNA, the CDR3 is TGTGCCAGCAGCCCTACCTCGACAGGTTCCTACGAGCAGTACTTC. Full variable domain (missing parts from reference TRBV7-2 and TRBJ2-7): GAGVSQSPSNKVTEKGKDVELRCDPISGHTALYWYRQSLGQGLEFLIYFQGNSAPDKSGLPSDRFSAERTGGSVSTLTIQRTQQEDSAVYLCASSPTSTGSYEQYFGPGTRLTVT.

The chain carries TRBV4-1 and TRBJ1-2; 7 bases match TRBD1. This CDR3 has 16 amino acids. V dropped 1 base and J dropped 4; count of bases not matched to a gene: 9. Germline assignment: CDR1 MGHRA and CDR2 YSYEKL. The CDR3 sequence: CASSQGRGTDSYGYTF. The CDR3 bases are TGCGCCAGCAGCCAAGGCCGGGGGACAGACTCCTATGGCTACACCTTC.

This clone was counted ten times or more. The chain uses TRBV1 and TRBJ1-5. TRBV1 is described as a pseudogene. The CDR3 sequence is 17 residues long. The CDR3 spells CTSSQEDTRDGNQPQHF. As DNA, the CDR3 is TGCACCAGCAGCCAAGAAGATACCAGGGACGGCAATCAGCCCCAGCATTTT.

The gene calls are TRBV25-1 and TRBJ2-1, with 7 bases aligning to TRBD1. CDR1 and CDR2 (germline): MGHDK, SYGVNS. The V segment lost 3 bases and the J segment 0 bases; nucleotides outside the gene matches: 8. The length of the CDR3 is 17 residues. Here the CDR3 reads CASSDLQGSPSYNEQFF. CDR3 coding DNA: TGTGCCAGCAGTGACCTACAGGGGAGCCCCTCCTACAATGAGCAGTTCTTC.

The J gene is TRBJ2-7, the V gene TRBV2; 7 positions agree with TRBD1. J gave up 2 bases and V 5 bases, and 9 bases lay outside the gene matches. The germline V gene has CDR1 SNHLY and CDR2 FYNNEI. The CDR3 is made up of 15 amino acids. The CDR3 nucleotides are TGTGCCAGCAGTAGCATCGGGACAGTCCCCTACGAGCAGTACTTC. Translating it yields CASSSIGTVPYEQYF.

This chain links TRBV29-1 with TRBJ1-1; D is perhaps TRBD1 (6 bases). CDR1 and CDR2 from the germline V gene are SQVTM and ANQGSEA. Trimming cost V 6 bases and J 4 bases, with 21 bases left between them. The CDR3 extends over 15 amino acids. The CDR3 DNA reads as TGCAGCGTCCAATACCGGGGGCAGCAGGGCACTGAAGCTTTCTTT. The encoded protein is CSVQYRGQQGTEAFF.

This chain uses TRBV28 with TRBJ2-7, with 7 bases identical to TRBD1. Germline CDR1 and CDR2: MDHEN and SYDVKM. With 1 base clipped from V and 4 bases from J, the junction kept 13 bases outside the gene matches. CDR3 length: 17 residues. The CDR3 DNA reads TGTGCCAGCAGTTTATCATCCCCACTCGGGACAGATTACGAGCAGTACTTC. Amino acid sequence: CASSLSSPLGTDYEQYF. Combining the CDR3 with reference TRBV28 and TRBJ2-7 gives the whole variable domain DVKVTQSSRYLVKRTGEKVFLECVQDMDHENMFWYRQDPGLGLRLIYFSYDVKMKEKGDIPEGYSVSREKKERFSLILESASTNQTSMYLCASSLSSPLGTDYEQYFGPGTRLTVT.

This chain joins TRBV5-1 and TRBJ1-6; D is undetermined. Trimming pared 0 bases from V and 10 bases from J, leaving 11 bases between. There are 14 residues in the CDR3. Per the germline V gene, CDR1 is SGHRS and CDR2 is YFSETQ. This CDR3 is CASSLEVGGSPLHF. DNA for the CDR3: TGCGCCAGCAGCTTGGAGGTAGGCGGATCACCCCTCCACTTT.